Following are 20 T cell receptor beta chains from one sample sequenced in a study of T cell repertoires in cytomegalovirus infection (dated by TCRdb to between 2018 and 2021). TCRdb lists the instrument as Illumina HiSeq 1500. TCRdb ran its own pipeline on the public reads, namely fastp trimming at Q25 and MiXCR clone calling, and kept in-frame beta chains. Under each unique CDR3 protein, matching rows form one entry showing the most common genes and DNA. For this sample the table gives around 330,000 distinct CDR3 sequences, of which roughly 15% were detected only once. Approximately 12% of the sample belongs to the ten largest clones. Sequencing used PBMCs. Source of these receptors: a human donor in good health (CMV status not recorded). Some clones in this sample may be carry-over from other donors' samples.

In its sample, this clonotype was seen once. The junction departs from germline at one end; a sequencing error may be responsible. The chain couples TRBV5-3 to TRBJ2-2, with D perhaps given as TRBD1 or TRBD2 (5 bases each). TRBV5-3 is an open reading frame, and its role is uncertain. This CDR3 comprises 15 residues. CDR3 amino acids: CASSFMGTGTGELFF. Here the CDR3 DNA reads TGTGCCAGCAGCTTTATGGGGACGGGCACCGGGGAGCTGTTTTTT.

This clonotype has a count of ten or more. V gene TRBV7-2 combines with J gene TRBJ1-2, with D uncertain. The V gene's germline CDR1 is SGHTA and CDR2 FQGNSA. The CDR3 runs to 15 residues. The germline V and J ends were trimmed by 5 bases and 8 bases, with 21 bases remaining between them. CDR3 DNA: TGTGCCAGCAGCCCCACCCAGGACTTCCTAAGCGGCTACACCTTC. Its protein is CASSPTQDFLSGYTF.

This clonotype was picked up a small number of times. The rearrangement joins TRBV4-3 to TRBJ2-5, with D perhaps matching TRBD2 (5 bases). This CDR3 comprises 13 residues. The V end was cut by 0 bases, the J end by 9 bases, with 11 bases between. Germline CDR1 is LGHNA and CDR2 is YSLEER. CDR3 residues: CASSQERRFPQYF. The CDR3 DNA sequence: TGCGCCAGCAGCCAAGAACGGAGGTTCCCCCAGTACTTC.

This clonotype showed up many times. This sequence joins TRBV7-2 and TRBJ2-1; 13 bases fit TRBD2. The trim removed 8 bases at V and 9 bases at J, leaving 7 bases unmatched. Germline assignment: CDR1 SGHTA and CDR2 FQGNSA. This CDR3 has 14 amino acids. The CDR3 region is CASRWTSGGGEQFF. The DNA for the CDR3 is TGTGCCAGCCGCTGGACTAGCGGGGGAGGTGAGCAGTTCTTC. The whole variable domain, remainder taken from reference TRBV7-2 and TRBJ2-1, is GAGVSQSPSNKVTEKGKDVELRCDPISGHTALYWYRQSLGQGLEFLIYFQGNSAPDKSGLPSDRFSAERTGGSVSTLTIQRTQQEDSAVYLCASRWTSGGGEQFFGPGTRLTVL.

This clonotype was counted once. This chain uses TRBV24-1 with TRBJ2-3, with D possibly TRBD2 on 5 matching bases. CDR1 is KGHDR and CDR2 is SFDVKD in the germline V gene. V lost 7 bases, J lost 0 bases, and 13 bases lay in between. This CDR3 region has 15 residues. CDR3 in amino acids: CATREHRGSTDTQYF. The CDR3 DNA is TGTGCCACCAGAGAGCACCGCGGGAGCACAGATACGCAGTATTTT.

The V gene is TRBV20-1, the J gene TRBJ2-7; perhaps TRBD2 as D (5 bases). The germline V gene has CDR1 DFQATT and CDR2 SNEGSKA (reference sequence). V was shortened by 5 bases and J by 3 bases, with 20 bases between the two germline ends. This CDR3 spans 15 amino acids. Here the CDR3 DNA reads TGCAGTGCTCCCGAACGTCAGACGGGGAACTACGAGCAGTACTTC. Its protein product is CSAPERQTGNYEQYF.

This clonotype has a handful of counts. The chain carries TRBV6-6 and TRBJ2-1; possible D gene TRBD2, 5 bases. V lost 8 bases, J lost 0 bases, and 14 bases lay in between. The germline V gene has CDR1 MNHNY and CDR2 SVGAGI (reference sequence). This CDR3 comprises 15 residues. CDR3 sequence (DNA): TGTGCCAGCCTAGTGTGGGCGGGCTCCTACAATGAGCAGTTCTTC. As protein: CASLVWAGSYNEQFF.

At least ten counts were recorded for this clonotype. The genes are TRBV7-9 and TRBJ2-1; 11 bases map to TRBD2. The CDR3 is 17 amino acids. Germline values: CDR1 SEHNR, CDR2 FQNEAQ (reference sequence). V lost 5 bases, J lost 5 bases, and 11 bases stayed unmatched. The CDR3 bases are TGTGCCAGCAGCCTAGGGAGACTAGCGGGGAGAAACAATGAGCAGTTCTTC. Encoded protein: CASSLGRLAGRNNEQFF.

This clonotype was seen a handful of times. The chain is built from TRBV5-1 and TRBJ2-5; either TRBD1 or TRBD2 may supply D (5 bases each). CDR3 length equals 15 residues. The V gene's germline CDR1 is SGHRS and CDR2 YFSETQ. The V gene lost 4 bases and the J gene lost 4 bases, with 17 bases spanning the gap. The CDR3 DNA reads TGCGCCAGCAGCCTCTGGGGGTCCGCGGGAGAGACCCAGTACTTC. Translated: CASSLWGSAGETQYF.

Only a few counts were recorded for this clonotype. The rearrangement links TRBV10-3 to TRBJ2-6, with D hard to call. CDR1 ENHRY and CDR2 SYGVKD come from the germline V gene. Trimming cost V 3 bases and J 1 base, with 7 bases left between them. The CDR3 loop spans 15 amino acids. The CDR3: CAISDLGSGANVLTF. CDR3 DNA: TGTGCCATCAGTGACCTTGGATCTGGGGCCAACGTCCTGACTTTC.

This clonotype has ten or more counts. The J gene is TRBJ1-2, the V gene TRBV7-2, with 7 bases identical to TRBD1. With 0 bases clipped from V and 7 bases from J, the junction kept 5 bases outside the gene matches. The CDR3 has 14 residues. The germline gives CDR1 SGHTA, CDR2 FQGNSA. The CDR3: CASSLARPGGGYTF. The CDR3 DNA sequence: TGTGCCAGCAGCTTAGCTCGGCCAGGGGGTGGCTACACCTTC.

This clonotype was observed many times. This chain joins TRBV12-3 or TRBV12-4 and TRBJ1-4; 8 bases map to TRBD1. V lost 6 bases and J lost 6; bases outside the gene matches: 9. The CDR3 is 15 amino acids. The CDR3 coding sequence is TGTGCCAGCAGCAGGGAAGGACAGGGTTATGAAAAACTGTTTTTT. Protein: CASSREGQGYEKLFF.

This clonotype was counted at least ten times. The gene calls are TRBV6-5 and TRBJ1-4; D may be TRBD1 (5 bases). V lost 0 bases to trimming and J lost 9 bases, with 14 bases between them. The V gene's germline CDR1 is MNHEY and CDR2 SVGAGI. CDR3 length: 15 residues. The CDR3 sequence: CASSYSRGEGKKLFF. In DNA form, the CDR3 reads TGTGCCAGCAGTTACTCGAGGGGTGAGGGGAAAAAACTGTTTTTT.

This clonotype was seen ten or more times. The CDR3 spells CASSMNPGIGLWHEQYF. CDR3 sequence (DNA): TGCGCCAGCAGCATGAATCCAGGGATCGGGCTATGGCACGAGCAGTACTTC. The chain links TRBV5-1 to TRBJ2-7, with a weak D call TRBD1 (5 bases). The V end was cut by 4 bases, the J end by 5 bases, with 25 bases between. The CDR3 has 17 residues. The germline CDR1 and CDR2 sequences are SGHRS and YFSETQ.

This clonotype was recorded at least ten times. This chain joins TRBV7-2 and TRBJ2-2; D perhaps matches TRBD1 (5 bases). This CDR3 is 15 amino acids long. With 2 bases removed from V and 7 bases from J, the gap between germline ends came to 14 bases. Germline values: CDR1 SGHTA, CDR2 FQGNSA. CDR3 coding DNA: TGTGCCAGCAGCTTATCCCCAGGGAAGCTCGGGGAGCTGTTTTTT. As protein: CASSLSPGKLGELFF.

For this clonotype: This may be a read error: a much more frequent sequence differs by one nucleotide. The chain uses TRBV7-6 and TRBJ1-5, with a possible D match to TRBD1 (5 bases). This CDR3 is built from 14 residues. Germline values: CDR1 SGHVS, CDR2 FNYEAQ. As DNA, the CDR3 is TGTACCAGCAGCTCGAGGTCCCAGGGCCAGCCCCAGCATTTT. Its translation: CTSSSRSQGQPQHF.

This clonotype has a count of ten or more. The chain joins TRBV7-6 to TRBJ1-3; no reliable D call. CDR3 size: 16 residues. Germline V lookup: CDR1 SGHVS, CDR2 FNYEAQ. Trimming took off 5 bases at V and 0 bases at J, with 14 bases between the two ends. CDR3 sequence (DNA): TGTGCCAGCAGCCTAACCCCGGGATACTCTGGAAACACCATATATTTT. It is translated as CASSLTPGYSGNTIYF.

This clonotype has a count of ten or more. The chain links TRBV12-3 or TRBV12-4 to TRBJ1-1; 8 bases are a match to TRBD1. The junction had 6 bases not matched to a gene; V was cut back by 8 bases and J by 4 bases. This CDR3 spans 13 amino acids. DNA of the CDR3: TGTGCCAGCGGGGGACAGGTTTCCACTGAAGCTTTCTTT. Protein product: CASGGQVSTEAFF.

This clonotype was counted at least ten times. The rearrangement joins TRBV7-3 to TRBJ2-5; D gene ambiguous. The CDR3 extends over 14 amino acids. CDR1 is SGHTA, CDR2 FQGTGA, per germline. Trimming took off 0 bases at V and 0 bases at J, with 5 bases between the two ends. In DNA form, the CDR3 reads TGTGCCAGCAGCTTAACGCCAGACCAAGAGACCCAGTACTTC. Its translation: CASSLTPDQETQYF.

This chain connects TRBV20-1 to TRBJ2-1; the match to TRBD2 covers 11 bases. V lost 4 bases to trimming and J lost 15 bases; unmatched junction nucleotides: 11. CDR1 is DFQATT, CDR2 SNEGSKA, per germline (reference sequence). This CDR3 comprises 13 residues. The CDR3 coding sequence is TGCAGTGCTACCCGCCTAGCGGGGGGACGTGCGTTCTTC. Translated, it gives CSATRLAGGRAFF.